Presented here are 24 T cell receptor beta chains from one specimen sequenced in a study of vaccination and CD4 T cells after COVID-19. The antigens for these receptors are not known. The Oncomine TCR Beta short-read assay was applied to DNA of cultured CD4+ T cells. TCRdb re-analysed the PCR reads in MiXCR, keeping a single row per CDR3 protein. The sample lists 7,500 to 10,000 distinct CDR3 sequences; about 50% were seen once. The treatment was: roughly ten-day PBMC culture with coronavirus spike peptide pools or control peptides (ViraFEST assay). The sequenced sample was CD4+ T cells from blood, cultured in vitro. The receptor set was obtained from a human donor who had recovered from COVID-19.

This chain connects TRBV6-4 to TRBJ1-1, with D tentatively TRBD1 (5 bases). CDR3 length: 15 amino acids. Trimming stripped 5 bases from V and 4 bases from J, with 17 bases between. Germline CDR1 and CDR2: MRHNA and SNTAGT. DNA for the CDR3: TGTGCCAGCAGTCCCGGGACGGGAACGGGCACTGAAGCTTTCTTT. Its protein is CASSPGTGTGTEAFF.

The chain recombines TRBV7-8 with TRBJ1-2; D is possibly TRBD1 (6 bases). V was cut by 4 bases and J by 3 bases, with 15 bases left in between. Germline V gene sequence: CDR1 SGHVS, CDR2 FQNEAQ. The CDR3 is 15 amino acids. CDR3 nucleotide sequence: TGTGCCAGCAGCTCCGGGACACGAAACGACTATGGCTACACCTTC. It encodes CASSSGTRNDYGYTF.

The chain carries TRBV5-1 and TRBJ2-5, with 14 bases lining up with TRBD2. With 4 bases clipped from V and 5 bases from J, the junction kept 10 bases outside the gene matches. CDR1 and CDR2 from the germline V gene are SGHRS and YFSETQ. The CDR3 length is 17 residues. The CDR3 DNA reads TGCGCCAGCAGCCCGGGACTAGCGGGAGCGGCTGGGGAGACCCAGTACTTC. Its translation is CASSPGLAGAAGETQYF.

The rearrangement links TRBV11-2 to TRBJ2-7; D not resolved. V was cut by 2 bases and J by 3 bases, with 8 bases left in between. The CDR3 consists of 13 residues. Germline V lookup: CDR1 SGHAT, CDR2 FQNNGV. CDR3 residues: CASSLSSGYEQYF. The CDR3 DNA follows: TGTGCCAGCAGCTTATCGTCCGGCTACGAGCAGTACTTC.

The table lists this clonotype with a few counts. The chain is built from TRBV27 and TRBJ1-6; 9 nucleotides agree with TRBD1. Germline CDR1 reads MNHEY; CDR2 reads SMNVEV (reference sequence). The CDR3 is 15 amino acids. The ends lost 5 bases at V and 9 bases at J; junction bases unmatched: 8. CDR3 amino acids: CASSPWPGQGSPLHF. The CDR3 bases are TGTGCCAGCAGTCCCTGGCCGGGACAGGGTTCACCCCTCCACTTT.

In this sample, this clonotype turned up a few times. The chain joins TRBV24-1 to TRBJ2-5, with TRBD1 matching over 8 bases. Germline loops: CDR1 KGHDR, CDR2 SFDVKD. The J segment lost 5 bases and the V segment lost 7 bases, leaving 11 bases of the junction unmatched. The CDR3 runs to 15 residues. CDR3 loop: CATSCLTGVMETQYF. The DNA for the CDR3 is TGTGCCACCAGCTGTTTGACAGGGGTCATGGAGACCCAGTACTTC.

The chain has TRBV7-2 and TRBJ2-2; 7 bases fit TRBD1. The germline CDR1 and CDR2 sequences are SGHTA and FQGNSA. This CDR3 comprises 14 residues. V lost 5 bases, J lost 5 bases, and 5 bases stayed unmatched. CDR3 sequence reads: CASSLRQGTGELFF. CDR3 nucleotides: TGTGCCAGCAGCCTCCGACAGGGAACCGGGGAGCTGTTTTTT. Full variable domain (rest looked up from reference TRBV7-2 and TRBJ2-2): GAGVSQSPSNKVTEKGKDVELRCDPISGHTALYWYRQSLGQGLEFLIYFQGNSAPDKSGLPSDRFSAERTGGSVSTLTIQRTQQEDSAVYLCASSLRQGTGELFFGEGSRLTVL.

The CDR3 DNA follows: TGTGCCAGTAGTATAGATCTCTCGGGAATCAACAATGAGCAGTTCTTC. The encoded protein is CASSIDLSGINNEQFF. The chain employs TRBV19 and TRBJ2-1, with D possibly being TRBD2 (5 bases). The CDR3 runs to 16 residues. Germline V gene lookup returns CDR1 LNHDA and CDR2 SQIVND (reference sequence). The V end lost 0 bases, the J end lost 5 bases, and 14 bases lay between the germline ends.

A few counts support this clonotype. This chain connects TRBV20-1 to TRBJ1-1; no clear D. Germline assignment: CDR1 DFQATT and CDR2 SNEGSKA (reference sequence). V lost 4 bases, J lost 3 bases, and 9 bases lay in between. The CDR3 length is 12 residues. The DNA for the CDR3 is TGCAGTGCTACACAGTTAGACACTGAAGCTTTCTTT. This encodes CSATQLDTEAFF.

The rearrangement links TRBV7-9 to TRBJ2-3; D is undetermined. In germline, CDR1 is SEHNR, CDR2 FQNEAQ (reference sequence). V was shortened by 5 bases and J by 5 bases, with 5 bases between the two germline ends. The CDR3 is 11 residues long. In DNA, the CDR3 is TGTGCCAGCAGCCCGATAGATACGCAGTATTTT. Protein sequence: CASSPIDTQYF.

V gene TRBV3-1 combines with J gene TRBJ2-1; 8 nucleotides agree with TRBD1. The CDR3 has 15 residues. Germline V gene sequence: CDR1 LGHDT, CDR2 YNNKEL (reference sequence). V shed 1 base, J shed 8 bases, and the junction held 7 bases outside the gene matches. DNA for the CDR3: TGTGCCAGCAGCCAAGCCAGGGGGCGGGTCGATGAGCAGTTCTTC. Translated: CASSQARGRVDEQFF.

The chain has TRBV15 and TRBJ1-6; D perhaps matches TRBD1 (6 bases). From germline, CDR1 is LNHNV and CDR2 YYDKDF (reference sequence). This CDR3 spans 18 amino acids. The V gene lost 0 bases and the J gene lost 0 bases, with 12 bases spanning the gap. The CDR3 nucleotides read TGTGCCACCAGCAGAGAGAAGGGCAGGGGCTCCTATAATTCACCCCTCCACTTT. Its protein is CATSREKGRGSYNSPLHF.

V is TRBV7-7 and J is TRBJ2-2; TRBD1 matches 11 bases. Looked up from germline, CDR1 is SSHAT and CDR2 is FNYEAQ (reference sequence). The CDR3 runs 18 residues. J lost 2 bases, V lost 5 bases, and 10 bases had no gene match. DNA of the CDR3: TGTGCCAGCAGCCCGGCCGCAAGGACAGGGGGCAACACCGGGGAGCTGTTTTTT. Protein product: CASSPAARTGGNTGELFF.

This clonotype was counted only a few times. The chain joins TRBV27 to TRBJ1-5, with D uncertain. Trimming stripped 1 base from V and 9 bases from J, with 13 bases between. This CDR3 contains 14 residues. Germline V CDR1 and CDR2: MNHEY, SMNVEV (reference sequence). The CDR3 is CASSLYRFGWPQHF. CDR3 nucleotide sequence: TGTGCCAGCAGTTTATACCGATTTGGTTGGCCCCAGCATTTT.

The rearrangement joins TRBV30 to TRBJ2-3; D not resolved. The germline CDR1 and CDR2 sequences are GTSNPN and SVGIG (reference sequence). The V end was cut by 4 bases, the J end by 6 bases, with 20 bases between. CDR3 length: 15 residues. The CDR3 region is CAWNRIGLQGDTQYF. The CDR3 DNA sequence: TGTGCCTGGAATCGGATCGGCCTCCAAGGTGATACGCAGTATTTT.

This clonotype was observed a few times. This chain joins TRBV10-1 and TRBJ1-1; 9 bases align to TRBD1. The CDR3 consists of 11 residues. With 6 bases clipped from V and 11 bases from J, the junction kept 4 bases outside the gene matches. CDR1 and CDR2 from the germline V gene are WNHNN and SYGVQD (reference sequence). CDR3 sequence (DNA): TGCGCCAGCAGCGACAGGGGGATGGCTTTCTTT. Amino acid sequence: CASSDRGMAFF.

There are a few counts of this clonotype. The V gene is TRBV24-1, the J gene TRBJ2-3; 8 bases match TRBD2. Trimming removed 9 bases from V and 2 bases from J; junction bases left unmatched: 3. Germline CDR1 reads KGHDR; CDR2 reads SFDVKD. The CDR3 runs 13 residues. CDR3 bases: TGTGCCACCCGGGGGGGGAACACAGATACGCAGTATTTT. Translated, it gives CATRGGNTDTQYF.

The gene calls are TRBV19 and TRBJ1-2; D may be TRBD1 (6 bases). The CDR3 spans 16 residues. CDR1 is LNHDA and CDR2 is SQIVND in the germline V gene (reference sequence). The ends were cut back, 8 bases at V and 0 bases at J, with 19 bases in the middle. CDR3: CASSPPGQKTNYGYTF. CDR3 DNA sequence: TGTGCCAGTTCTCCTCCAGGACAGAAGACTAACTATGGCTACACCTTC. Full variable domain (missing parts from reference TRBV19 and TRBJ1-2): DGGITQSPKYLFRKEGQNVTLSCEQNLNHDAMYWYRQDPGQGLRLIYYSQIVNDFQKGDIAEGYSVSREKKESFPLTVTSAQKNPTAFYLCASSPPGQKTNYGYTFGSGTRLTVV.

The CDR3 loop is CASSPVPDSGTEAFF. CDR3 bases: TGTGCCAGCAGCCCTGTCCCAGACTCAGGCACTGAAGCTTTCTTT. The chain has TRBV7-2 and TRBJ1-1; D is ambiguous. CDR1 is SGHTA, CDR2 FQGNSA, per germline. CDR3 length: 15 residues. Trimming stripped 5 bases from V and 4 bases from J, with 17 bases between.

This clonotype has just a few counts. This chain links TRBV6-1 with TRBJ1-2; D gene uncertain. V was clipped by 8 bases and J by 1 base, with 8 bases between them. CDR1 MNHNS and CDR2 SASEGT come from the germline V gene. This CDR3 comprises 12 residues. The CDR3 DNA sequence: TGTGCCAGCGCTGAGGGTAACTATGGCTACACCTTC. Translating it yields CASAEGNYGYTF.

This clonotype was recorded a few times. The CDR3 reads CASSSPYRGTYEQYF. The DNA for the CDR3 is TGTGCCAGCAGTTCACCATACAGGGGAACCTACGAGCAGTACTTC. The chain employs TRBV27 and TRBJ2-7, with 7 bases lining up with TRBD1. The germline V gene encodes CDR1 MNHEY and CDR2 SMNVEV (reference sequence). The junction had 8 bases not matched to a gene; V was cut back by 4 bases and J by 2 bases. CDR3 size: 15 residues.

The chain is built from TRBV5-8 and TRBJ2-7; 10 bases are shared with TRBD1. This CDR3 is 16 amino acids long. CDR1 SGHTS and CDR2 YDEGEE come from the germline V gene. J was trimmed by 0 bases and V by 0 bases; bases with no gene match: 3. The CDR3 DNA reads TGTGCCAGCAGCTTGGGGACAGGGGGGCTCTCCTACGAGCAGTACTTC. Amino acid sequence: CASSLGTGGLSYEQYF.

This clonotype has a handful of counts. The chain couples TRBV11-3 to TRBJ1-1; D is unclear. Trimming stripped 1 base from V and 1 base from J, with 4 bases between. Germline V gene lookup returns CDR1 SGHNT and CDR2 YENEEA. CDR3 size: 13 residues. The CDR3 nucleotides read TGTGCCAGCAGCTTAGGGGAGAACACTGAAGCTTTCTTT. Amino acids: CASSLGENTEAFF.

This chain uses TRBV7-3 with TRBJ1-1; D may be TRBD1 (5 bases). CDR1 is SGHTA, CDR2 FQGTGA, per germline. The CDR3 covers 16 residues. V was clipped by 6 bases and J by 4 bases, with 21 bases between them. The CDR3 region is CASRTVGGDVSTEAFF. Written as DNA, the CDR3 is TGTGCCAGCAGAACAGTCGGAGGGGACGTAAGCACTGAAGCTTTCTTT.